This entry concerns a single T cell receptor (beta chain). There is no known antigen for this receptor. Nothing much larger sits one base from this clone, and base qualities are not available. The sample is drawn from a study of Ad26.COV2.S vaccination and SARS-CoV-2 variants (dated by TCRdb to the early 2020s). About the investigation overall: Vaccine-arm donors were drawn from COV1001, a multicentre, randomized, double-blind, placebo-controlled phase I-IIa trial of Ad26.COV2.S in healthy adults. TCRbeta repertoire sequencing was used to assess the specificity and breadth of SARS-CoV-2-reactive T cell receptors after Ad26.COV2.S vaccination. Trial participants were randomized into five groups of five, in which low-dose or high-dose Ad26.COV2.S was given once or twice, or placebo was given on both occasions. A total of about 30 samples were included in the TCR-sequenced set, comprising about 20 Ad26.COV2.S vaccine recipients, 5 placebo recipients and 8 SARS-CoV-2 convalescent individuals. Investigators did not know the trial group allocation while performing experiments and assessing outcomes. Dosing of Ad26.COV2.S was intramuscular, at either 5x10^10 or 1x10^11 viral particles, delivered as one shot or as two shots spaced 56 days apart. Overall study results and their limits: Vaccine and placebo recipients had comparable non-spike TCR breadth, which fits with the vaccine containing only spike. Substantial breadth of spike-specific CD8+ and CD4+ T cell responses was reported after vaccination. The authors noted that total T cell responses may have been underestimated by the TCR breadth and depth analyses. The study was not powered to compare responses between vaccine doses or regimens. Ad26.COV2.S recipients had higher spike-specific TCR breadth than placebo recipients (P = 0.0014).

The treatment or condition label here, explained by the study, means: roughly 20 received Ad26.COV2.S at low or high dose, single or two shots; roughly five received placebo; per-sample allocation not given. Repertoires of vaccine and placebo recipients were sequenced from samples taken on day 63 after the first injection. Cohort 1b enrolled 25 to 30 adults aged 18-55 years at a single site in Boston, USA, between 29 July and 7 August 2020. As a vaccine, Ad26.COV2.S was a replication-incompetent adenovirus type 26 vector that expressed a prefusion-stabilized SARS-CoV-2 spike protein derived from the original Wuhan strain. TCRbeta CDR3 regions were sequenced with the immunoSEQ Assay. After extraction, genomic DNA underwent amplification by bias-controlled multiplex PCR, followed by high-throughput sequencing. The original pipeline was this. To quantify the absolute abundance of every unique TCRbeta CDR3 region, sequences were collapsed and filtered. T cell fraction was estimated by normalization of TCRbeta template counts to usable DNA, with usable DNA being measured through amplification of reference genes present in all nucleated cells. Repertoire TCRs were annotated as SARS-CoV-2-specific by exact matching of V gene, CDR3 amino acid sequence and J gene to a known reactive TCR set. MIRA supplied the reference SARS-CoV-2 TCR set, which was filtered for enrichment in COVID-19-positive ImmuneCODE repertoires so that public or cross-reactive TCRs were removed. Drawing on the MIRA antigens, annotated TCRs were analysed further at the level of specific ORF or position within ORF. Depth was the summed frequency of annotated unique rearrangements, while breadth was defined as annotated unique rearrangements over total unique productive rearrangements. Two-sided Wilcoxon rank-sum tests were applied when comparing TCR breadth between groups. This is the immuneACCESS table as TCRdb keeps it, with only in-frame sequences that have V and J called. A part of the clones is gone; compared with another copy, unresolved V genes explain less than half, and the rest is unexplained. That table supplies the V and J calls and clone size; D and trimming were determined from the DNA. Across this sample there are some 520,000 clones, with roughly 89% seen only once. The top ten hold around 13% of the sample.

Sequenced here: peripheral blood, sampled in a trial of Ad26.COV2.S vaccine versus placebo. The TCR comes from a person between 18 and 65 years old who received the Ad26.COV2.S COVID-19 vaccine or a placebo.

The CDR3 protein: CASSVAPNQPQHF. The DNA reads TGTGCCAGCAGCGTAGCTCCCAATCAGCCCCAGCATTTT. The chain couples TRBV9 to TRBJ1-5; no D gene is confidently identified. The germline V gene encodes CDR1 SGDLS and CDR2 YYNGEE. Between the V and J ends, shortened by 0 bases and 3 bases respectively, the junction contains 4 bases. The CDR3 has 13 amino acids, counting the end cysteine and phenylalanine. CDR3 DNA only is kept here, 39 bases in frame from base 1.